These T cell receptor beta chains were read from a single sample in a study of blood T cell repertoires in COVID-19. Using immunoSEQ multiplex PCR, the repertoire was profiled, and TCRdb retains in-frame clones only, with some absent. Among 360,000 or so clones listed, around nine tenths were seen once. The sequencing sample was made of peripheral blood. The receptors were sampled from a woman aged 60-75 years with COVID-19, enrolled during active disease. The CDR3 runs from the conserved cysteine through the conserved F or W. Each record gives: clone size, J gene, CDR3 length, V gene, CDR3 protein. A row's size may be missing; if present it is once, few, many or a size class.

. | TRBJ1-2 | 12 | TRBV7-9 | CAISDRNYGYTF
. | TRBJ1-2 | 16 | TRBV27 | CASSRTGTGEYRGYTF
. | TRBJ2-2 | 16 | TRBV7-8 | CASSLKEQGRFGELFF
. | TRBJ1-6 | 14 | TRBV5-1 | CASSWGRGVSPLHF
. | TRBJ2-1 | 15 | TRBV5-1 | CASSLISGPFNEQFF
. | TRBJ2-7 | 15 | TRBV7-8 | CASSLARVRSYEQYF
. | TRBJ1-2 | 15 | TRBV7-3 | CASSLKAGQGRGYTF
. | TRBJ2-7 | 17 | TRBV15 | CATSRDDWRTGAYEQYF
. | TRBJ1-2 | 13 | TRBV2 | CASSERRNYGYTF
. | TRBJ2-3 | 15 | TRBV6-6 | CASTLGSSSTDTQYF
. | TRBJ1-1 | 15 | TRBV6-5 | CASSYSPRANTEAFF
. | TRBJ1-1 | 16 | TRBV2 | CASSEEGQVGGTEAFF
. | TRBJ1-5 | 16 | TRBV5-1 | CASSLGGRDSNQPQHF
. | TRBJ1-1 | 16 | TRBV3-1/TRBV3-2 | CASSPRQVSLNTEAFF
. | TRBJ1-1 | 16 | TRBV19 | CASSAAGTGGRPEAFF
. | TRBJ2-7 | 13 | TRBV11-3 | CASSNDRSYEQYF
few | TRBJ1-1 | 12 | TRBV12-3/TRBV12-4 | CASSFEGVEAFF
. | TRBJ1-1 | 14 | TRBV5-4 | CASSRNDRGTEAFF
. | TRBJ1-2 | 13 | TRBV28 | CASSLRGHGGYTF
. | TRBJ2-5 | 13 | TRBV12-3/TRBV12-4 | CASSRREEETQYF
. | TRBJ1-1 | 12 | TRBV6-5 | CATRDRYTEAFF
. | TRBJ2-7 | 15 | TRBV19 | CASSTRDRVSYEQYF
. | TRBJ1-1 | 15 | TRBV2 | CASSNYGGRHTEAFF
. | TRBJ2-1 | 15 | TRBV9 | CASSPSGGPNNEQFF
once | TRBJ1-6 | 18 | TRBV10-3 | CAISDPRQGGRGNSPLHF
. | TRBJ1-6 | 14 | TRBV3-1/TRBV3-2 | CASSQRTDNSPLHF
. | TRBJ2-3 | 14 | TRBV15 | CATSATGRTDTQYF
. | TRBJ2-5 | 12 | TRBV20-1 | CSGSSGQETQYF
. | TRBJ1-1 | 13 | TRBV6-5 | CASSYGGEVKAFF
. | TRBJ2-2 | 17 | TRBV7-8 | CASSLYPRSSLTGELFF
. | TRBJ1-6 | 14 | TRBV7-9 | CASSTTGANSPLHF
. | TRBJ1-6 | 16 | TRBV2 | CASSDIRSFSNSPLHF
. | TRBJ1-1 | 15 | TRBV7-3 | CASSLEGGGHTEAFF
. | TRBJ1-5 | 12 | TRBV6-5 | CASSLGGGPQHF
. | TRBJ1-6 | 18 | TRBV7-9 | CASSYPRAGGPSNSPLHF
. | TRBJ2-3 | 17 | TRBV2 | CASSEGKDRGIPDTQYF
. | TRBJ1-2 | 15 | TRBV5-1 | CASSLGTGGYYGYTF